This TCR beta chain was documented in a study of shared T cell receptors in the human thymus. Using immunoSEQ multiplex PCR, the repertoire was profiled, and TCRdb retains in-frame clones only, with some absent. The sample consists of 65,000 to 70,000 clones, roughly 96% of them appearing once. CDR1 is MDHEN and CDR2 is SYDVKM in the germline V gene. This CDR3 contains 13 residues. The V and J ends lost 6 bases and 4 bases respectively, with 11 bases between them. The rearrangement joins TRBV28 to TRBJ2-3, with TRBD2 as a possible D gene (7 bases). Sequencing input: thymocytes. The sequence was collected from a human donor. CDR3 residues: CASSLGGADTQYF. The CDR3 region has the DNA TGTGCCAGCAGCCTAGGGGGGGCAGATACGCAGTATTTT. Full variable domain (outside the CDR3, taken from reference TRBV28 and TRBJ2-3): DVKVTQSSRYLVKRTGEKVFLECVQDMDHENMFWYRQDPGLGLRLIYFSYDVKMKEKGDIPEGYSVSREKKERFSLILESASTNQTSMYLCASSLGGADTQYFGPGTRLTVL.